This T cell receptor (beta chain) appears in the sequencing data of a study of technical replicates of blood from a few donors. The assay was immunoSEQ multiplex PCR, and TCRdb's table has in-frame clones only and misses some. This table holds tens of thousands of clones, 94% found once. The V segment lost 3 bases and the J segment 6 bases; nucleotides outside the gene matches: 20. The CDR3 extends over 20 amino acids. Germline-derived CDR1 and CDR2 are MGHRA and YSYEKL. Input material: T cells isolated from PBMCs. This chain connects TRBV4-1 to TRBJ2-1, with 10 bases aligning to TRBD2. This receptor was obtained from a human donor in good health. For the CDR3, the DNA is TGCGCCAGCAGCCATTTGTTTCTAGCGGGAGTCAGGGGTGAGGTCAATGAGCAGTTCTTC. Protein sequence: CASSHLFLAGVRGEVNEQFF.